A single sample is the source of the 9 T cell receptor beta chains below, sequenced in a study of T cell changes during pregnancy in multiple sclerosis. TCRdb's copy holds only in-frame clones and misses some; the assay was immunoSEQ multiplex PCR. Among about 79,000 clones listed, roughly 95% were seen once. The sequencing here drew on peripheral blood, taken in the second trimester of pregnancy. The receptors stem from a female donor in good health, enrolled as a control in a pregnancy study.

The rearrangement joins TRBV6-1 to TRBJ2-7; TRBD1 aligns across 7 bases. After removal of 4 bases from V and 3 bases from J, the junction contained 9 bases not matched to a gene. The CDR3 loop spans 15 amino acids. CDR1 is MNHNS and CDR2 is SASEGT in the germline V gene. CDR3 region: CASSGRTGDYYEQYF. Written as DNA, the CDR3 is TGTGCCAGCAGTGGAAGGACAGGTGATTACTACGAGCAGTACTTC.

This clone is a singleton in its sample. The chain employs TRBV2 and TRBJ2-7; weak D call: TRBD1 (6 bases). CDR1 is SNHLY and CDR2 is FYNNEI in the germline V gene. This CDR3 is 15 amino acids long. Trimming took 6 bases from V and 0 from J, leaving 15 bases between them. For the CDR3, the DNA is TGTGCCAGCAGGTCCGGGACATCCCCCTCCTACGAGCAGTACTTC. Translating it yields CASRSGTSPSYEQYF.

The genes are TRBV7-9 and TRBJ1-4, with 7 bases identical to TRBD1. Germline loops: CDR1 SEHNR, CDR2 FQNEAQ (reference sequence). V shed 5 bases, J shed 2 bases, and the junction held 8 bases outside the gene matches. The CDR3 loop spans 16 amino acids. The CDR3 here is CASSVRGLATNEKLFF. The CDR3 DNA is TGTGCCAGCAGCGTAAGGGGGCTAGCGACTAATGAAAAACTGTTTTTT.

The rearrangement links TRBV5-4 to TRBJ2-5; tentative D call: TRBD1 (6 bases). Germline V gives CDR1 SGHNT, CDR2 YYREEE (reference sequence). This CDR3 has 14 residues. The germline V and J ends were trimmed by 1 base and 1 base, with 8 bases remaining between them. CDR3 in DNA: TGTGCCAGCAGCTTGCCGGACAGCCAAGAGACCCAGTACTTC. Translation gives CASSLPDSQETQYF.

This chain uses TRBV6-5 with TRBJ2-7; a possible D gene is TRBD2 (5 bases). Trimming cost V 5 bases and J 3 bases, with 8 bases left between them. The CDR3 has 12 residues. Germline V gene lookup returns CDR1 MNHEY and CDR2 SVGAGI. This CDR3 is CASSLSGYEQYF. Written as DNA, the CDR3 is TGTGCCAGCAGTCTCAGCGGCTACGAGCAGTACTTC.

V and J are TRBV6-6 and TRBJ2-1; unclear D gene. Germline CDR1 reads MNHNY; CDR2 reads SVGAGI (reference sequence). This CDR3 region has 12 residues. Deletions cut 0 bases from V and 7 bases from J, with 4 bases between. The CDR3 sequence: CASSYSSNEQFF. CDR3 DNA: TGTGCCAGCAGTTACTCGTCGAATGAGCAGTTCTTC.

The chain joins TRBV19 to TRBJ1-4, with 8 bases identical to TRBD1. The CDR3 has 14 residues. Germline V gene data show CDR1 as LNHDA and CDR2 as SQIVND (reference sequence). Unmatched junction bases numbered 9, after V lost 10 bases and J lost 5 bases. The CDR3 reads CATAVTGENEKLFF. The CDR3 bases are TGTGCCACTGCAGTGACAGGGGAGAATGAAAAACTGTTTTTT.

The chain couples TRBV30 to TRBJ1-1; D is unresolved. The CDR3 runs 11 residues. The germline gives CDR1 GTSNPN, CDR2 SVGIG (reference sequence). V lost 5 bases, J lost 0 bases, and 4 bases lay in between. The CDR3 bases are TGTGCCTGGGTCATGAACACTGAAGCTTTCTTT. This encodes CAWVMNTEAFF.

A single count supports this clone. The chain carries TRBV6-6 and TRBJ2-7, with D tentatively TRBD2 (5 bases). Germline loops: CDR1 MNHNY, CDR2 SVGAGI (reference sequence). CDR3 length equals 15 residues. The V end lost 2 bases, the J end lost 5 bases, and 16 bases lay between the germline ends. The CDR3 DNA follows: TGTGCCAGCAGTTACCCGACTGAAATCGGGAACGAGCAGTACTTC. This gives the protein CASSYPTEIGNEQYF.